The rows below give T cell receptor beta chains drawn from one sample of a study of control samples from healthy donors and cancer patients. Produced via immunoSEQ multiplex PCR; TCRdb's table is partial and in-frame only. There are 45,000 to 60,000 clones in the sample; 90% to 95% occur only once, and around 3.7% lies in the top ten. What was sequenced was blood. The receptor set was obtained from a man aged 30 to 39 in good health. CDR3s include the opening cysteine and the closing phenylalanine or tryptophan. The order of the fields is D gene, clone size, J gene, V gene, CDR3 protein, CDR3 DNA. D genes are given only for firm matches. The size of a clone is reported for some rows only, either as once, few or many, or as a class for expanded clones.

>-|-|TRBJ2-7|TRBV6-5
CASSYSGLAAYEQYF
TGTGCCAGCAGTTACTCGGGGCTAGCCGCCTACGAGCAGTACTTC
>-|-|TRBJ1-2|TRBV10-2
CASRDLGGYTF
TGCGCCAGCAGGGACCTGGGTGGCTACACCTTC
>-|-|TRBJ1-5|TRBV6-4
CASSDRADSNQPQHF
TGTGCCAGCAGTGACAGGGCGGATAGCAATCAGCCCCAGCATTTT
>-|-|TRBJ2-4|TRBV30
CAWTGHVAKNIQYF
TGTGCCTGGACCGGACACGTAGCCAAAAACATTCAGTACTTC
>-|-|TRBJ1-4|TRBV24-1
CAETGAGVLFF
TGTGCCGAGACCGGGGCCGGGGTACTGTTTTTT
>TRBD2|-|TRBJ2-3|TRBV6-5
CASGTSGRDLDTQYF
TGTGCCAGCGGCACTAGCGGGAGGGATTTAGATACGCAGTATTTT
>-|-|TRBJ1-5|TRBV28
CASSSPDSLNQPQHF
TGTGCCAGCAGTAGCCCCGACAGCCTCAATCAGCCCCAGCATTTT
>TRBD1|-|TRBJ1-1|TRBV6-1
CASSEHTGTGTFF
TGTGCCAGCAGTGAACATACCGGGACAGGGACTTTCTTT
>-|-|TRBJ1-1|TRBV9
CASSVVPNTEAFF
TGTGCCAGCAGCGTAGTCCCGAACACTGAAGCTTTCTTT
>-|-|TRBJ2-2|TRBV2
CASSEGSVLTGELFF
TGTGCCAGCAGTGAAGGTAGCGTCCTAACCGGGGAGCTGTTTTTT
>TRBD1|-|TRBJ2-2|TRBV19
CASYGQGATGELFF
TGTGCCAGCTACGGACAGGGGGCTACCGGGGAGCTGTTTTTT
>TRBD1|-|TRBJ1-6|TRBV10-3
CAISESSGTGPNSPLHF
TGTGCCATCAGTGAGTCGTCAGGGACAGGGCCTAATTCACCCCTCCACTTT
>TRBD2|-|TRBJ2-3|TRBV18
CASSPWVSGAADTQYF
TGTGCCAGCTCACCATGGGTGAGCGGGGCGGCAGATACGCAGTATTTT
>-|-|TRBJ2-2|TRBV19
CASIGAQTSGELFF
TGTGCCAGTATAGGGGCCCAAACCTCCGGGGAGCTGTTTTTT
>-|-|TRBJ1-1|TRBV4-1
CASSQDSLIKNTEAFF
TGCGCCAGCAGCCAAGATTCGCTGATCAAAAACACTGAAGCTTTCTTT
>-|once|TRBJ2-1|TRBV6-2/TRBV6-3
CASSYSSYNEQFF
TGTGCCAGCAGTTACTCAAGCTACAATGAGCAGTTCTTC
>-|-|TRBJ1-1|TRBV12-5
CASGLVPTEAFF
TGTGCTAGTGGTTTGGTCCCCACTGAAGCTTTCTTT
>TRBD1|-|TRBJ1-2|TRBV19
CASSPGTAANYGYTF
TGTGCCAGTTCCCCGGGGACAGCAGCTAACTATGGCTACACCTTC
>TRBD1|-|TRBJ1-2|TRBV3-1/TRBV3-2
CASSQDRQGGYGYTF
TGTGCCAGCAGCCAAGATCGTCAGGGGGGCTATGGCTACACCTTC
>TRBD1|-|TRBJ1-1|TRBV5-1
CASSARPAGGNGEAFF
TGCGCCAGCAGCGCCCGCCCGGCAGGGGGGAATGGTGAAGCTTTCTTT
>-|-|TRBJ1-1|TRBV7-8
CASSPRGRPNTEAFF
TGTGCCAGCAGCCCGAGAGGACGCCCGAACACTGAAGCTTTCTTT
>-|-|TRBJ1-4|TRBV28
CASSLSPSRDNEKLFF
TGTGCCAGCAGTTTATCCCCCAGCAGGGATAATGAAAAACTGTTTTTT
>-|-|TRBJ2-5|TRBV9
CASSGRDGQETQYF
TGTGCCAGCAGCGGCCGGGACGGCCAAGAGACCCAGTACTTC
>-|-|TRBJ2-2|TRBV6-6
CASSLRGYTGELFF
TGTGCCAGCAGCTTGAGGGGGTACACCGGGGAGCTGTTTTTT
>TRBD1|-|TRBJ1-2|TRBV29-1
CSGVTGVTLYGYTF
TGCAGCGGGGTCACAGGGGTGACCCTTTATGGCTACACCTTC
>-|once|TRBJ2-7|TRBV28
CASMERVAYEQYF
TGTGCCAGCATGGAGCGCGTAGCCTACGAGCAGTACTTC
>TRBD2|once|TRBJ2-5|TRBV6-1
CASKDISGHQETQYF
TGTGCCAGCAAAGACATTAGCGGGCACCAAGAGACCCAGTACTTC
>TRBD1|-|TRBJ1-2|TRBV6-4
CASSQGDNGYTF
TGTGCCAGCAGTCAGGGGGATAATGGCTACACCTTC
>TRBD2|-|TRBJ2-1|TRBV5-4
CASSVDSLAGGEQFF
TGTGCCAGCAGCGTGGACAGTTTAGCGGGGGGTGAGCAGTTCTTC
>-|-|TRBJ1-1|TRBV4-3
CASSQDRGTEAFF
TGCGCCAGCAGCCAAGATCGCGGGACTGAAGCTTTCTTT
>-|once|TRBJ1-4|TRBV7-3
CASSLTGLGGGNEKLFF
TGTGCCAGCAGCTTAACAGGATTAGGAGGGGGTAATGAAAAACTGTTTTTT
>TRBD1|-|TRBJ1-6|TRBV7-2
CASSIRRTGDSPLHF
TGTGCCAGCAGCATACGCCGGACAGGGGATTCACCCCTCCACTTT
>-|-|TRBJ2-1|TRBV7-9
CASSFRDRTNEQFF
TGTGCCAGCAGCTTCCGGGACCGCACCAATGAGCAGTTCTTC
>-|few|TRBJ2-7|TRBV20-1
CSASVSKGYEQYF
TGCAGTGCTAGTGTCTCGAAGGGTTACGAGCAGTACTTC
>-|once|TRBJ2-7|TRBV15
CATSRVGRPYEQYF
TGTGCCACCAGCAGAGTGGGCAGGCCCTACGAGCAGTACTTC
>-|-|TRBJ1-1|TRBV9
CASSVGDYGGGAFF
TGTGCCAGCAGCGTAGGGGATTATGGGGGCGGAGCTTTCTTT
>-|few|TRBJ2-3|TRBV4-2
CASSHGLGSTDTQYF
TGTGCCAGCAGCCATGGGCTGGGGAGCACAGATACGCAGTATTTT
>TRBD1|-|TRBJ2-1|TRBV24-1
CATSDLTGGVVGNEQFF
TGTGCCACCAGTGATTTGACAGGGGGTGTGGTTGGGAATGAGCAGTTCTTC
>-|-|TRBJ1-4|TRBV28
CASSFISNEKLFF
TGTGCCAGCAGTTTTATCTCGAATGAAAAACTGTTTTTT
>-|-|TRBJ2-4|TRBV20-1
CSGSGNIQYF
TGCAGTGGATCAGGAAACATTCAGTACTTC
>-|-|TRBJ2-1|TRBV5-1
CASSPGDSYNEQFF
TGCGCCAGCAGCCCGGGAGACTCCTACAATGAGCAGTTCTTC
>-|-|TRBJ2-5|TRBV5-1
CASSLYRETQYF
TGCGCCAGCAGCTTGTATCGAGAGACCCAGTACTTC
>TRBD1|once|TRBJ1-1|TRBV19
CASSGAGWTGGAEAFF
TGTGCCAGTAGTGGAGCCGGTTGGACAGGCGGCGCTGAAGCTTTCTTT
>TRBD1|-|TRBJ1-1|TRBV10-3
CAISRGRDEAFF
TGTGCCATCAGCAGGGGGCGGGATGAAGCTTTCTTT
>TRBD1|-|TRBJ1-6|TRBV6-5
CASRSTGGYSPLHF
TGTGCCAGCAGATCTACAGGGGGCTACTCACCCCTCCACTTT
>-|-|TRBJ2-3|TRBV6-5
CASSPGASTDTQYF
TGTGCCAGCAGTCCAGGGGCCAGCACAGATACGCAGTATTTT
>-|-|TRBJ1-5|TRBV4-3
CASSLTSYSNQPQHF
TGCGCCAGCAGCCTCACCAGTTATAGCAATCAGCCCCAGCATTTT